The rows below give T cell receptor beta chains drawn from one sample of a study of molecular identifiers for immune sequencing clone quantification. One entry per CDR3 protein, called by TCRdb with MiXCR from the PCR reads. Among 45,000 to 55,000 distinct CDR3 sequences, around 34% were seen once, and the ten largest hold 3% to 4%. Sequenced sample: naive CD8+ T cells from blood, with Jurkat cell RNA spiked in. The origin of the receptors is a human donor in good health. Some libraries in this study had Jurkat cell RNA spiked in. CDR3s include the opening cysteine and the closing phenylalanine or tryptophan. A D gene is named only where the DNA matches it firmly. Clone size is stated in some rows and not others, as once, few, many or a class when expanded.

-,TRBJ1-2,TRBV7-2,many,TGTGCCAGCAGCATGCCCAGAGTTCGGAACCCGAACTATGGCTACACCTTC,CASSMPRVRNPNYGYTF
-,TRBJ1-4,TRBV7-8,many,TGTGCCAGCAGCCCTCCGGGCCCAGTACTGTTTTTT,CASSPPGPVLFF
TRBD2,TRBJ2-1,TRBV7-2,-,TGTGCCAGCAGCCGGGGGGGGATATACAATGAGCAGTTCTTC,CASSRGGIYNEQFF
TRBD2,TRBJ2-2,TRBV13,-,TGTGCCAGCAGCTTAGCCCCATCACTAGCGGGAGACGGGGAGCTGTTTTTT,CASSLAPSLAGDGELFF
TRBD1,TRBJ1-2,TRBV28,few,TGTGCCAGCAGTTTCGGGACAGGTTATCACTATGGCTACACCTTC,CASSFGTGYHYGYTF
TRBD1,TRBJ1-5,TRBV2,many,TGTGCCAGCAGTGGCGGGACAGCCGAACAGCCCCAGCATTTT,CASSGGTAEQPQHF
TRBD2,TRBJ2-1,TRBV25-1,-,TGTGCCAGCAGTGAACCGGGACTAGCGGGAGATGAGCAGTTCTTC,CASSEPGLAGDEQFF
-,TRBJ2-3,TRBV4-3,few,TGCGCCAGCAGCCCCCGACCGGGAGCAGATACGCAGTATTTT,CASSPRPGADTQYF
TRBD2,TRBJ2-7,TRBV12-3/TRBV12-4,-,TGTGCCAGCAGTCTCGAGTGGGCGGGAGCACACGAGCAGTACTTC,CASSLEWAGAHEQYF
-,TRBJ2-3,TRBV7-8,-,TGTGCCAGCAGCTTAGAACTTGCACAGGGTACGCAGTATTTT,CASSLELAQGTQYF
-,TRBJ1-3,TRBV12-3/TRBV12-4,few,TGTGCCAGCAGTGCCCGGACAGCGGCAGACACCATATATTTT,CASSARTAADTIYF